These T cell receptor beta chains were read from a single sample in a study of shared clonotypes between healthy human individuals. Using immunoSEQ multiplex PCR, the repertoire was profiled, and TCRdb retains in-frame clones only, with some absent. The data show about 2 million clones, approximately 94% seen once. Sequencing input: naive CD8+ T cells sorted from blood. The origin of the receptors is a man younger than 35 in good health. Each CDR3 is given with its conserved first and last residue. The D gene is left open where the match is weak. The size field is filled for only some rows; it gives once, few, many or a size class.

size: -
V: TRBV2
J: TRBJ1-6
D: -
CDR3: CASSEEAPLHF
DNA: TGTGCCAGCAGTGAAGAAGCACCCCTCCACTTT

size: -
V: TRBV19
J: TRBJ2-2
D: -
CDR3: CASSIGSLMLGSGELFF
DNA: TGTGCCAGTAGTATAGGAAGCTTAATGCTTGGTTCCGGGGAGCTGTTTTTT

size: -
V: TRBV10-3
J: TRBJ2-7
D: TRBD1
CDR3: CATQLTGESYEQYF
DNA: TGTGCCACCCAACTAACAGGGGAGTCCTACGAGCAGTACTTC

size: -
V: TRBV14
J: TRBJ2-7
D: TRBD1
CDR3: CASSQDSGTGMREQYF
DNA: TGTGCCAGCAGCCAAGATTCAGGGACAGGGATGAGGGAGCAGTACTTC

size: -
V: TRBV30
J: TRBJ1-2
D: -
CDR3: CAWSVYGSYGYTF
DNA: TGTGCCTGGAGTGTTTACGGGAGCTATGGCTACACCTTC

size: -
V: TRBV4-1
J: TRBJ2-1
D: -
CDR3: CASSQDLVNEQFF
DNA: TGCGCCAGCAGCCAAGATCTCGTCAATGAGCAGTTCTTC

size: -
V: TRBV9
J: TRBJ2-7
D: -
CDR3: CASSSSSWEYEQYF
DNA: TGTGCCAGCAGCTCATCTTCGTGGGAATACGAGCAGTACTTC

size: once
V: TRBV7-9
J: TRBJ1-1
D: TRBD1
CDR3: CASSLGTGVDTEAFF
DNA: TGTGCCAGCAGCCTGGGAACAGGGGTGGACACTGAAGCTTTCTTT

size: -
V: TRBV9
J: TRBJ2-3
D: TRBD2
CDR3: CASSDKRLAGLSTDTQYF
DNA: TGTGCCAGCAGCGACAAACGTTTAGCGGGGCTTAGCACAGATACGCAGTATTTT

size: -
V: TRBV6-5
J: TRBJ1-1
D: -
CDR3: CASSYGQTNTEAFF
DNA: TGTGCCAGCAGTTATGGGCAAACGAACACTGAAGCTTTCTTT

size: -
V: TRBV5-1
J: TRBJ2-7
D: TRBD1
CDR3: CASSLAGGGPYEQYF
DNA: TGCGCCAGCAGCTTGGCAGGGGGCGGCCCCTACGAGCAGTACTTC

size: -
V: TRBV4-1
J: TRBJ2-5
D: -
CDR3: CASSQRGETQYF
DNA: TGCGCCAGCAGCCAAAGAGGGGAGACCCAGTACTTC

size: -
V: TRBV6-1
J: TRBJ1-2
D: -
CDR3: CASSDPPARRGSYTF
DNA: TGTGCCAGCAGTGACCCCCCGGCTCGAAGGGGGAGCTACACCTTC

size: -
V: TRBV10-2
J: TRBJ2-7
D: TRBD1
CDR3: CASSPSSIYGQGIYEQYF
DNA: TGCGCCAGCAGTCCGAGTTCCATTTACGGACAGGGCATATACGAGCAGTACTTC

size: -
V: TRBV23-1
J: TRBJ1-3
D: -
CDR3: CASSQSPQVGNTIYF
DNA: TGCGCCAGCAGTCAATCGCCCCAGGTTGGAAACACCATATATTTT

size: few
V: TRBV6-5
J: TRBJ1-6
D: TRBD1
CDR3: CASSSGQGGSPLHF
DNA: TGTGCCAGCAGTTCGGGACAGGGGGGTTCACCCCTCCACTTT

size: -
V: TRBV30
J: TRBJ2-7
D: TRBD1
CDR3: CAWSVGTGQDEQYF
DNA: TGTGCCTGGAGTGTCGGGACAGGGCAAGACGAGCAGTACTTC

size: -
V: TRBV28
J: TRBJ1-3
D: -
CDR3: CASRSLSSSGNTIYF
DNA: TGTGCCAGCAGGTCTCTATCGAGCTCTGGAAACACCATATATTTT

size: -
V: TRBV18
J: TRBJ2-7
D: TRBD1
CDR3: CASSPRDSNSYEQYF
DNA: TGTGCCAGCTCACCCCGGGACAGTAATTCATACGAGCAGTACTTC

size: -
V: TRBV9
J: TRBJ2-1
D: -
CDR3: CASSPSGAHNEQFF
DNA: TGTGCCAGCAGCCCATCCGGGGCCCACAATGAGCAGTTCTTC

size: -
V: TRBV15
J: TRBJ2-7
D: -
CDR3: CATGDIGARAYEQYF
DNA: TGTGCCACCGGCGATATCGGGGCAAGAGCCTACGAGCAGTACTTC

size: -
V: TRBV9
J: TRBJ2-1
D: -
CDR3: CASSAQDLGGFNEQFF
DNA: TGTGCCAGCAGCGCCCAAGACTTAGGCGGTTTCAATGAGCAGTTCTTC

size: once
V: TRBV5-8
J: TRBJ2-5
D: -
CDR3: CASSSYLGETQYF
DNA: TGTGCCAGCAGCTCATATCTGGGGGAGACCCAGTACTTC

size: -
V: TRBV5-4
J: TRBJ2-3
D: TRBD2
CDR3: CASSSRTSAGTDTQYF
DNA: TGTGCCAGCAGCTCCCGGACTAGCGCAGGCACAGATACGCAGTATTTT

size: -
V: TRBV6-6
J: TRBJ2-7
D: TRBD2
CDR3: CASSPLAGVSYEQYF
DNA: TGTGCCAGCAGTCCCCTAGCGGGGGTCTCCTACGAGCAGTACTTC

size: -
V: TRBV11-2
J: TRBJ2-7
D: TRBD2
CDR3: CASSFSRLAGGNEQYF
DNA: TGTGCCAGCAGCTTCTCTCGACTAGCGGGAGGGAACGAGCAGTACTTC

size: -
V: TRBV7-9
J: TRBJ2-1
D: -
CDR3: CASSPSVSFDNEQFF
DNA: TGTGCCAGCAGCCCCTCAGTTTCCTTCGACAATGAGCAGTTCTTC

size: -
V: TRBV7-8
J: TRBJ1-5
D: -
CDR3: CASARAGPGNQPQHF
DNA: TGTGCCAGCGCTCGGGCGGGGCCTGGCAATCAGCCCCAGCATTTT

size: -
V: TRBV29-1
J: TRBJ1-2
D: TRBD1
CDR3: CSVKATGGGGYTF
DNA: TGCAGCGTTAAGGCTACAGGGGGCGGTGGCTACACCTTC

size: -
V: TRBV28
J: TRBJ1-6
D: TRBD1
CDR3: CASSLGTANSPLHF
DNA: TGTGCCAGCAGTTTGGGGACAGCCAATTCACCCCTCCACTTT

size: -
V: TRBV29-1
J: TRBJ2-7
D: -
CDR3: CSVLGGNYEQYF
DNA: TGCAGCGTTCTAGGGGGGAACTACGAGCAGTACTTC

size: -
V: TRBV6-5
J: TRBJ2-2
D: -
CDR3: CASRFGGELFF
DNA: TGTGCCAGCAGGTTCGGAGGGGAGCTGTTTTTT

size: -
V: TRBV9
J: TRBJ2-2
D: -
CDR3: CASSVVREQVGTGELFF
DNA: TGTGCCAGCAGCGTAGTTAGGGAACAGGTCGGGACCGGGGAGCTGTTTTTT

size: -
V: TRBV5-1
J: TRBJ2-3
D: TRBD2
CDR3: CASSSPQGTTRATDTQYF
DNA: TGCGCCAGCAGCTCGCCGCAAGGGACTACCAGGGCCACAGATACGCAGTATTTT

size: -
V: TRBV18
J: TRBJ1-1
D: TRBD1
CDR3: CASSPPRQGMNTEAFF
DNA: TGTGCCAGCTCACCACCCCGACAGGGCATGAACACTGAAGCTTTCTTT

size: -
V: TRBV12-5
J: TRBJ2-7
D: TRBD2
CDR3: CASGSPRFSGAYEQYF
DNA: TGTGCTAGTGGTTCCCCGAGGTTCAGCGGGGCCTACGAGCAGTACTTC

size: -
V: TRBV9
J: TRBJ1-4
D: -
CDR3: CASSVTAGVEKLFF
DNA: TGTGCCAGCAGCGTGACGGCAGGCGTTGAAAAACTGTTTTTT

size: -
V: TRBV7-9
J: TRBJ2-1
D: TRBD2
CDR3: CASSPGTSVRYNEQFF
DNA: TGTGCCAGCAGCCCAGGGACTAGCGTAAGATACAATGAGCAGTTCTTC